This section outlines one T cell receptor beta chain sequence together with its context. Original handling: The authors estimated nucleated cell counts from reference gene primer amplification. Sequenced by immunoSEQ multiplex PCR; TCRdb stores in-frame clones only, minus some. V and J calls and clone size are given by that table; D and trimming were obtained from the DNA. The sample holds about 94,000 clones, 87% seen once. The data were obtained in a study of blood T cell repertoires in COVID-19. Study in general: Both acute and convalescent COVID-19 samples were obtained from the United States, Italy and Spain. T cells, B-cell-depleted T cells, or PBMCs provided the cDNA or gDNA that served as material.

The CDR3 totals 11 residues. CDR1 is DFQATT, CDR2 SNEGSKA, per germline (reference sequence). Trimming removed 4 bases at V and 10 bases at J, with 13 bases between. This sequence originates from a woman over 75 with acute or convalescent COVID-19. The chain couples TRBV20-1 to TRBJ1-1; tentatively, D is TRBD1 (6 bases). Sequenced: peripheral blood. In DNA, the CDR3 is TGCAGTGCTACCGTACAGGGAGCAGCTTTCTTT. Translation: CSATVQGAAFF.